This entry concerns a single T cell receptor (beta chain). cDNA reverse transcribed from extracted RNA served as the sequencing template. Profiling relied on immunoSEQ multiplex PCR, and the TCRdb table lists in-frame clones only, not all of them. The table shows about 150,000 clones, with about 53% occurring only once. Per the germline V gene, CDR1 is GTSNPN and CDR2 is SVGIG (reference sequence). The CDR3 runs to 15 residues. Trimming took off 3 bases at V and 3 bases at J, with 17 bases between the two ends. The data were obtained in a study of CD8+ T cells in alopecia areata. The sample in question was CD8+ T cells sorted from blood, obtained at week 0. The clonotype originates from a human donor with alopecia areata. The chain has TRBV30 and TRBJ1-1, with unresolved D. The DNA of the CDR3 is TGTGCCTGGAGAGAAGGGTATAGTTCGGACACTGAAGCTTTCTTT. Translating it yields CAWREGYSSDTEAFF. Based on the CDR3 plus reference TRBV30 and TRBJ1-1, the full variable domain is SQTIHQWPATLVQPVGSPLSLECTVEGTSNPNLYWYRQAAGRGLQLLFYSVGIGQISSEVPQNLSASRPQDRQFILSSKKLLLSDSGFYLCAWREGYSSDTEAFFGQGTRLTVV.